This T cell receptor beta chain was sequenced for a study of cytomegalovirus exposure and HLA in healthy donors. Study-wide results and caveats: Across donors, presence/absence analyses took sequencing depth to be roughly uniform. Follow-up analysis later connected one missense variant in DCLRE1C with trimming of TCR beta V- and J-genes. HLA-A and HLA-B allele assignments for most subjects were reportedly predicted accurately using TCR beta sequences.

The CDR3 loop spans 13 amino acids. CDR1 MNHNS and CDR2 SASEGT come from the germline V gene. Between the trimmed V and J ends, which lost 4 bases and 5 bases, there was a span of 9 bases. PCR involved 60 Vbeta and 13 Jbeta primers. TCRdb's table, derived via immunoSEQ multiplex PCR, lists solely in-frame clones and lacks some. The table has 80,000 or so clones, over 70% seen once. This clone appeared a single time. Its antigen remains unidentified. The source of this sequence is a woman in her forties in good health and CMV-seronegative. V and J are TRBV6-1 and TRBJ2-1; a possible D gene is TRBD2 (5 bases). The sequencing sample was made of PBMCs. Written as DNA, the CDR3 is TGTGCCAGCAGTGGGACTCGGGACAATGAGCAGTTCTTC. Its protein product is CASSGTRDNEQFF.